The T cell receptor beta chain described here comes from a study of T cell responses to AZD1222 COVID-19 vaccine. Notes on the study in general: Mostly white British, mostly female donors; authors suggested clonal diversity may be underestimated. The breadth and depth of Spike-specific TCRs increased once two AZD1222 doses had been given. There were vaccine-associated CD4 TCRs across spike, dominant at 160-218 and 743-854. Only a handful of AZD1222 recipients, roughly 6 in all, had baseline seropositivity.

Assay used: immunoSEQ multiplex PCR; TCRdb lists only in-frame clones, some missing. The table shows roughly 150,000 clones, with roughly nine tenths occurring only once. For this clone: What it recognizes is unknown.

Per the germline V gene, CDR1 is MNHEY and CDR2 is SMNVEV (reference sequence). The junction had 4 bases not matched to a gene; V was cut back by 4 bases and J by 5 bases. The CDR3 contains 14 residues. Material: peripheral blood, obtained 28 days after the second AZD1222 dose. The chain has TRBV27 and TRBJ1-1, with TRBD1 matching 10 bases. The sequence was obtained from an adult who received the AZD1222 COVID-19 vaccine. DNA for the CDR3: TGTGCCAGCAGTTCGACAGGGGGCTTAACTGAAGCTTTCTTT. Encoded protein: CASSSTGGLTEAFF.